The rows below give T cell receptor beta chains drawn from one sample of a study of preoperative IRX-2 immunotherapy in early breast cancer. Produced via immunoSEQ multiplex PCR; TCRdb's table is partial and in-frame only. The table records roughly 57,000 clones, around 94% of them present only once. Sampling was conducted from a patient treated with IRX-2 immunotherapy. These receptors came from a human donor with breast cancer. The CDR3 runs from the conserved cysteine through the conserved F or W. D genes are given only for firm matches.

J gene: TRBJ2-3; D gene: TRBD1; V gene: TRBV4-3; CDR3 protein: CASSPRQGATDTQYF; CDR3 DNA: TGCGCCAGCAGCCCTAGACAGGGTGCAACAGATACGCAGTATTTT
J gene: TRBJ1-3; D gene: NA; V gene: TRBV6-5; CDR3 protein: CASSYRNDRKGNTIYF; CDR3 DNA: TGTGCCAGCAGTTACCGGAACGACAGAAAAGGGAACACCATATATTTT
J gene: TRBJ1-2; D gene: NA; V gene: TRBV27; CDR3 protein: CASSLDRTYGYTF; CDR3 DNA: TGTGCCAGCAGTTTAGACAGAACCTATGGCTACACCTTC
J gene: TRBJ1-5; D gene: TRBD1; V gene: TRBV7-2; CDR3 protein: CASSLFQGAYQPQHF; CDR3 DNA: TGTGCCAGCAGCTTATTCCAGGGGGCCTATCAGCCCCAGCATTTT
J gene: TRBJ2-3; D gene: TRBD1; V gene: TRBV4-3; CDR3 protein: CASSQARTGSYTDTQYF; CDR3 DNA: TGCGCCAGCAGCCAGGCTCGGACAGGGTCTTACACAGATACGCAGTATTTT
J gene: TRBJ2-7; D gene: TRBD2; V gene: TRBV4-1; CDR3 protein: CASSITSGGATYEQYF; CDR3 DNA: TGCGCCAGCAGTATAACTAGCGGGGGGGCGACCTACGAGCAGTACTTC
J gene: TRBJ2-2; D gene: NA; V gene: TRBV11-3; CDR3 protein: CASSSSVGELFF; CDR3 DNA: TGTGCCAGCAGCTCTAGCGTAGGGGAGCTGTTTTTT
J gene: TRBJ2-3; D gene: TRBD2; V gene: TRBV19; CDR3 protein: CASSMSSGGASTDTQYF; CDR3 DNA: TGTGCCAGTAGTATGTCTAGCGGGGGAGCTAGCACAGATACGCAGTATTTT
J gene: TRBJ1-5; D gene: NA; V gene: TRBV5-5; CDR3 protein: CASSTESYSNQPQHF; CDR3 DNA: TGTGCCAGCAGCACAGAGTCCTATAGCAATCAGCCCCAGCATTTT
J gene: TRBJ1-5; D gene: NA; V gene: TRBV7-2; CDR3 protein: CASSLAWTGNQPQHF; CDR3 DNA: TGTGCCAGCAGCTTAGCGTGGACCGGTAATCAGCCCCAGCATTTT
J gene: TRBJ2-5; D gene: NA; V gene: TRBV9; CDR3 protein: CASSVVGQETQYF; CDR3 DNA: TGTGCCAGCAGCGTAGTGGGACAAGAGACCCAGTACTTC
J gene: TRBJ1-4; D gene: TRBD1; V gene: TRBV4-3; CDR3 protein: CASSQGVRTGWGNEKLFF; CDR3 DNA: TGCGCCAGCAGCCAGGGGGTCCGGACAGGATGGGGTAATGAAAAACTGTTTTTT
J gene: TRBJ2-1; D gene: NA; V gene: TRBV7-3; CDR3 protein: CASSLGLFNEQFF; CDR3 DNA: TGTGCCAGCAGCTTGGGACTTTTCAATGAGCAGTTCTTC